This T cell receptor beta chain was recovered during a study of technical replicates of blood from a few donors. TCRdb's table, derived via immunoSEQ multiplex PCR, lists solely in-frame clones and lacks some. The repertoire holds roughly 92,000 clones, with roughly 95% as singletons. Germline V gene sequence: CDR1 SGHTA, CDR2 FQGNSA. The CDR3 covers 16 residues. Trimming at V came to 6 bases and at J to 7 bases, leaving 15 bases not matched to a gene. Sequenced: T cells isolated from PBMCs. This TCR was sampled from a human donor in good health. The gene calls are TRBV7-2 and TRBJ2-1; 7 bases are a match to TRBD2. The CDR3, as DNA: TGTGCCAGCAGTTTCTTCCCCGGGACTACCGGTAATGAGCAGTTCTTC. Translation: CASSFFPGTTGNEQFF.